A single T cell receptor (beta chain) is shown here with its context. Antigen specificity is unknown. A much larger clone sits a single nucleotide away, making a read error possible. The same CDR3 also results from other DNA sequences found in this sample. This entry is derived from a study of shared clonotypes between healthy human individuals. There are 16 residues in the CDR3. Germline CDR1 is SGHRS and CDR2 is YFSETQ. The V gene end was trimmed by 4 bases and the J gene end by 3 bases; junction bases not matched to a gene: 12. Each cell subset's genomic DNA was divided evenly among several immunoSEQ plates. Assay used: immunoSEQ multiplex PCR; TCRdb lists only in-frame clones, some missing. In the table there are 550,000 to 700,000 clones, 60% to 75% of which are singletons. The study, taken as a whole, reports: Clonotypes shared by all four donors outscored non-shared clonotypes in generation probability.

The chain joins TRBV5-1 to TRBJ2-5, with 7 bases identical to TRBD1. The source of this sequence is a woman between 25 and 40 years old in good health. The specimen sequenced was memory CD4+ T cells sorted from blood. Subset defined: CD45RA-negative fraction. CDR3 bases: TGCGCCAGCAGCCCACAAACAGGGGCTCCCGAAGAGACCCAGTACTTC. Translated, it gives CASSPQTGAPEETQYF.